This TCR beta chain appears in the sequencing data of a study of a mutant IDH1 vaccine in newly diagnosed glioma. Overall study: Vaccines began 4-6 weeks after radiotherapy alone, or with temozolomide cycles.

With respect to this clone: The antigen remains unidentified.

Generated by immunoSEQ multiplex PCR, the TCRdb table keeps only in-frame clones and is missing some. This repertoire shows approximately 30,000 clones, around nine tenths found once; its top ten account for 5% to 6%. CDR3 length equals 16 residues. Germline lookup yields CDR1 KGHSH and CDR2 LQKENI. V lost 2 bases to trimming and J lost 4 bases, with 17 bases between them. Time point described: week 47, end of study. Topical imiquimod was applied with each vaccine dose, which held 300 ug of mutant IDH1 20-mer peptide. Sequenced here: PBMCs, sampled from a glioma patient whose treatment included an IDH1 peptide vaccine. The origin of this receptor is a woman aged 40 to 50 with glioma. This chain links TRBV18 with TRBJ2-5, with a weak D call TRBD2 (6 bases). The CDR3 spells CASSPIPMLGGETQYF. CDR3 nucleotide sequence: TGTGCCAGCTCACCAATACCCATGTTGGGGGGAGAGACCCAGTACTTC.